The table lists the clone carrying this T cell receptor (beta chain) with many counts. Its specificity is unknown. There are 16 residues in the CDR3. Trimming at V came to 2 bases and at J to 4 bases, leaving 5 bases not matched to a gene. Per germline, CDR1 SGHTA and CDR2 FQGTGA. Arm-PCR of CDR3 regions with iRepertoire HTBI primers generated TCR beta libraries. One entry per CDR3 protein results from TCRdb running MiXCR on the multiplex PCR reads. Of about 620,000 distinct CDR3 sequences listed, 16% are singletons. This entry is derived from a study of regulatory T cells in long-lasting Graves disease. Broader study findings: The study found TRBV28, TRBJ1-2 and TRBJ2-5 favored in persistent disease. Public clonotype sharing was higher in persistent than newly diagnosed patients.

Time point: newly diagnosed GD, antithyroid drugs for less than 3 months. PBMC RNA was the source of the TCR library. These data also featured in a second study, about T cells in Graves' hyperthyroidism and ophthalmopathy. That study reports: These patients, aged 18 to 65, had recently diagnosed hyperthyroidism lasting under 2 months.

The sample consisted of peripheral blood mononuclear cells (PBMCs), taken at new diagnosis, from a patient treated with antithyroid drugs. The TCR originated in a woman aged 25-40 years with Graves disease. This chain joins TRBV7-3 and TRBJ2-3; 11 nucleotides line up with TRBD2. The CDR3 DNA reads TGTGCCAGCAGCTTAGGTTCGGGACTAGCGGCAGATACGCAGTATTTT. Amino acids: CASSLGSGLAADTQYF.